This T cell receptor (beta chain) was identified during a study of T cell responses to AZD1222 COVID-19 vaccine. Points from the study as a whole: After the peak T cell response, and only then, were repertoires sampled. Donors were mostly white British, more females; clonal diversity possibly underestimated.

The ends were cut back, 5 bases at V and 8 bases at J, with 9 bases in the middle. CDR3 size: 11 residues. Germline CDR1 and CDR2: MDHEN and SYDVKM. Concerning this clone: Its cognate antigen is unknown.

Produced via immunoSEQ multiplex PCR; TCRdb's table is partial and in-frame only. The table records 150,000 to 200,000 clones, around 94% of them present only once. V gene TRBV28 combines with J gene TRBJ1-2; D is uncertain. The receptor comes from an adult in good health. The input for sequencing was peripheral blood, taken on day 0 of AZD1222 vaccination. In nucleotides, the CDR3 is TGTGCCAGCAGTGATCTGGGCGGCTACACCTTC. It specifies CASSDLGGYTF.